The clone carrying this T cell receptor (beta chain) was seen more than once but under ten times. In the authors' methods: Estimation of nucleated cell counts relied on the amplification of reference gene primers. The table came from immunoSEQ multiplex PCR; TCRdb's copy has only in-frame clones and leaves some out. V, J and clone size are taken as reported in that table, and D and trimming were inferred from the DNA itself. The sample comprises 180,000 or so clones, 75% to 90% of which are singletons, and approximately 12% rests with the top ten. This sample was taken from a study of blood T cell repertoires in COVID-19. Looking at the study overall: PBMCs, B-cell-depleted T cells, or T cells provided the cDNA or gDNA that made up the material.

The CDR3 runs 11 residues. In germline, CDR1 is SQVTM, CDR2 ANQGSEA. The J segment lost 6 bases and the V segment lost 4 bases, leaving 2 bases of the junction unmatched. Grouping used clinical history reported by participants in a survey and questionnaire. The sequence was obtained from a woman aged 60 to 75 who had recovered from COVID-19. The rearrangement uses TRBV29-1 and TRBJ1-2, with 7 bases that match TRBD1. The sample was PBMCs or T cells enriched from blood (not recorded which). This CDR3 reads CSVGRGHGYTF. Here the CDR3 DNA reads TGCAGCGTTGGTAGGGGGCATGGCTACACCTTC.